This is a list of T cell receptor beta chains from one sample in a study of T cell responses to AZD1222 COVID-19 vaccine. Sequencing used immunoSEQ multiplex PCR; TCRdb keeps in-frame clones, though not all of them. Of 180,000 or so clones listed, 94% were seen once; the top ten hold approximately 0.64%. The sequencing here drew on peripheral blood, taken on day 0 of AZD1222 vaccination. Receptors were obtained from an adult in good health. Both conserved end residues are part of each CDR3. D genes are given only for firm matches. A clone size is listed for some rows: how often the clone was seen (once, few, many), or a class if it is expanded.

>NA|NA|TRBJ2-7|TRBV29-1
TGCAGCGTTGCGCAGGGCTACGAGCAGTACTTC
CSVAQGYEQYF
>NA|once|TRBJ1-1|TRBV27
TGTGCCAGCAGTGATAGACAGCGCAGGGACACTGAAGCTTTCTTT
CASSDRQRRDTEAFF
>NA|once|TRBJ2-3|TRBV5-8
TGTGCCAGCAGCCACCTTGGGGGGATGAAGACAGATACGCAGTATTTT
CASSHLGGMKTDTQYF
>TRBD2|NA|TRBJ2-7|TRBV19
TGTGCCAGTAGCCTTGGACTAGCCGGTTCCTACGAGCAGTACTTC
CASSLGLAGSYEQYF
>NA|NA|TRBJ2-7|TRBV5-1
TGCGCCAGCAGCTCCGGGGCGGGGAGGACTTCCGATCTTTTCTACGAGCAGTACTTC
CASSSGAGRTSDLFYEQYF
>NA|NA|TRBJ2-7|TRBV28
TGTGCCAGCAGTAAAGGTTACGAGCAGTACTTC
CASSKGYEQYF
>NA|NA|TRBJ1-2|TRBV29-1
TGCAGCGTGAGAAACAGGGTTCCAAACTATGGCTACACCTTC
CSVRNRVPNYGYTF
>TRBD2|NA|TRBJ2-7|TRBV2
TGTGCCAGCAGGCCCGGGGCTAGCGGGGGGTACGAGCAGTACTTC
CASRPGASGGYEQYF
>NA|NA|TRBJ2-3|TRBV10-3
TGTGCCATCAGTGAGGGCGATACGCAGTATTTT
CAISEGDTQYF
>NA|NA|TRBJ2-2|TRBV5-4
TGTGCCAGCAGCTCACTGGAAGGGGAGCTGTTTTTT
CASSSLEGELFF
>NA|NA|TRBJ1-2|TRBV6-5
TGTGCCAGCACCAATTTTGTTCTTGGCTACACCTTC
CASTNFVLGYTF
>TRBD2|NA|TRBJ2-3|TRBV9
TGTGCCAGCAGCGTCGGGAGGGACACAGATACGCAGTATTTT
CASSVGRDTDTQYF
>NA|NA|TRBJ1-2|TRBV7-9
TGTGCCAGCAGCTTGGGTTTAGACAACAACTATGGCTACACCTTC
CASSLGLDNNYGYTF
>NA|few|TRBJ2-7|TRBV5-1
TGCGCCAGCAGCTTGCTGGGCAGTTCCTACGAGCAGTACTTC
CASSLLGSSYEQYF
>TRBD1|NA|TRBJ2-7|TRBV9
TGTGCCAGCAGCGTAAAGGACAGGGCCGAGCAGTACTTC
CASSVKDRAEQYF
>NA|NA|TRBJ1-1|TRBV5-1
TGCGCCAGCGGGCCCCGGGGAGGGGACACTGAAGCTTTCTTT
CASGPRGGDTEAFF
>TRBD1|NA|TRBJ2-7|TRBV6-5
TGTGCCAGCAGTTACGGGGACAGTTACTACGAGCAGTACTTC
CASSYGDSYYEQYF
>NA|once|TRBJ2-3|TRBV12-3/TRBV12-4
TGTGCCAGCTGCAGCGGCACAGATACGCAGTATTTT
CASCSGTDTQYF
>NA|NA|TRBJ2-1|TRBV4-2
TGTGCCAGCAGCCAAGACAAACTGGGTTCGGGGAATGAGCAGTTCTTC
CASSQDKLGSGNEQFF
>NA|NA|TRBJ1-2|TRBV28
TGTGCCTGCAACCCCCTATGGGCTCCTCTATATGGCTACACCTTC
CACNPLWAPLYGYTF
>NA|NA|TRBJ1-1|TRBV27
TGTGCCAGCGGGGGCCAGGGGAATGGTGAAGCTTTCTTT
CASGGQGNGEAFF
>TRBD1|NA|TRBJ1-1|TRBV16
TGTGCCAGCAGCCTCGAACAGGGGGGTGAAGCTTTCTTT
CASSLEQGGEAFF
>NA|NA|TRBJ2-3|TRBV2
TGTGCCAGCAGTGCTGGGCTGGGGGGTCAAGGAGATACGCAGTATTTT
CASSAGLGGQGDTQYF
>NA|NA|TRBJ1-2|TRBV4-1
TGCGCCAGCAGCCAAGCGGACGGGCAGTATGGCTACACCTTC
CASSQADGQYGYTF
>NA|NA|TRBJ1-1|TRBV14
TGTGCCAGCAGCGCTCGATTAGAGACTGAAGCTTTCTTT
CASSARLETEAFF
>NA|NA|TRBJ1-2|TRBV28
TGTGCCAGCAGTTTACGGCCGGGCCTCTATGGCTACACCTTC
CASSLRPGLYGYTF
>NA|NA|TRBJ2-7|TRBV29-1
TGCAGCGTTGTGTTGAAGCGGAGCTCCTACGAGCAGTACTTC
CSVVLKRSSYEQYF
>NA|NA|TRBJ1-6|TRBV3-1/TRBV3-2
TGTGCCAGCAGCCAAGAGGTTCCTTCACCCCTCCACTTT
CASSQEVPSPLHF
>NA|NA|TRBJ2-7|TRBV5-1
TGCGCCAGCAGCTTGTCTCCCGGCGGGACCCTCGAGCAGTACTTC
CASSLSPGGTLEQYF
>TRBD2|NA|TRBJ2-1|TRBV18
TGTGCCAGCTCACCTCCTGGAGGTAGCGGGAGGGTCTACAATGAGCAGTTCTTC
CASSPPGGSGRVYNEQFF
>NA|NA|TRBJ2-7|TRBV7-9
TGTGCCAGCAGCCCGGGCGGCGCTTATCTTAATCCCGAGCAGTACTTC
CASSPGGAYLNPEQYF
>TRBD1|NA|TRBJ1-6|TRBV7-9
TGTGCCAGCAGCCGAGAATCGGGACAGGGAGGGTCACCCCTCCACTTT
CASSRESGQGGSPLHF
>TRBD2|once|TRBJ2-7|TRBV3-1/TRBV3-2
TGTGCCAGCAGCTTAGCCGGGAGGAGATACCTTGACGAGCAGTACTTC
CASSLAGRRYLDEQYF
>NA|NA|TRBJ1-2|TRBV5-4
TGTGCCAGCAGCCCCCACACGGTGGGGGGCTACACCTTC
CASSPHTVGGYTF
>TRBD1|NA|TRBJ1-5|TRBV7-9
TGTGCCAGCAGCTTAGGACAGGGAAGTCAGCCCCAGCATTTT
CASSLGQGSQPQHF
>NA|once|TRBJ1-3|TRBV6-1
TGTGCCAGCAGTGAAGCCGAGCGGATAGGCAAGGGGCTGAGCTCTGGAAACACCATATATTTT
CASSEAERIGKGLSSGNTIYF
>NA|once|TRBJ1-6|TRBV6-5
TGTGCCAGCAGTTTCAGCCCTAATTCACCCCTCCACTTT
CASSFSPNSPLHF
>NA|NA|TRBJ2-7|TRBV7-7
TGTGCCAGCAGCCACGACAGGTCTAGGGAGCAGTACTTC
CASSHDRSREQYF
>TRBD1|NA|TRBJ1-2|TRBV2
TGTGCCAGCAGCGATCGTGGGACAGTCCACTATGGCTACACCTTC
CASSDRGTVHYGYTF
>TRBD1|NA|TRBJ1-4|TRBV28
TGTGCCAGCAGTGGCCGGGACAGAAATGAAAAACTGTTTTTT
CASSGRDRNEKLFF